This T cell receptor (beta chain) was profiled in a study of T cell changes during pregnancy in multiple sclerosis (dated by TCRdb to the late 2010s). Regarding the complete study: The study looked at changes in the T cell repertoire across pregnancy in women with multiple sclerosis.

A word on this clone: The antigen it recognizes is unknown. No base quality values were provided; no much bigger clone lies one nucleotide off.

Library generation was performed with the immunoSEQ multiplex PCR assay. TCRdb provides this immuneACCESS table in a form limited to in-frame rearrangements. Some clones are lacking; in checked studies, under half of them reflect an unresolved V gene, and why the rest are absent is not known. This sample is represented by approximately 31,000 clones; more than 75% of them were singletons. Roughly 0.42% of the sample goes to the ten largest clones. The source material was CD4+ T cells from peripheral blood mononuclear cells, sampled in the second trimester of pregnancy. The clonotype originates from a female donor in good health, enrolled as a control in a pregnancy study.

The CDR3 in this case is CASKGAANTEAFF. The bases are TGTGCCAGCAAAGGGGCAGCGAACACTGAAGCTTTCTTT. The receptor chain draws on TRBV7-2 and TRBJ1-1; D gene: possibly TRBD1, on 5 matching bases. The CDR3 contains 13 residues, cysteine and phenylalanine counted. This entry keeps only the CDR3 DNA: 39 bases, framed from base 1. The V and J ends are trimmed by 7 bases and 1 base, leaving 10 bases between them. From the germline V gene, CDR1 is SGHTA and CDR2 is FQGNSA.